This T cell receptor (beta chain) was obtained from a study of T cell repertoires in cytomegalovirus infection. Overall study context: TCR beta signatures that were public indicated CMV infection and matching HLA type. Study observations and caveats: Based on cumulative public TCR beta family frequency, carriers of CMV plus the relevant HLA were identified. HLA-C-restricted CMV clonotypes gave the most frequent clonotype in two of eight donors.

V trimming: 2 bases; J trimming: 3 bases; junction bases outside the gene matches: 6. The CDR3 contains 15 residues. Germline CDR1 and CDR2: MNHEY and SMNVEV (reference sequence). This clonotype appeared many times. Its antigen is as yet unknown. MiXCR, run by TCRdb on the reads, gives a single entry per CDR3 protein. The sample carries roughly 45,000 distinct CDR3 sequences, 20% to 25% recorded once. V gene TRBV27 combines with J gene TRBJ1-1; 7 bases map to TRBD1. The receptor was isolated from a human donor in good health (CMV status not recorded). Some clones in this sample may be carry-over from other donors' samples. What was sequenced was PBMCs, sequenced either directly or after in vitro stimulation (not recorded which). CDR3 protein: CASSLTGARHTEAFF. The CDR3 DNA is TGTGCCAGCAGTTTAACAGGGGCTCGGCACACTGAAGCTTTCTTT.